The 6 T cell receptor beta chains in this list originate from one sample, sequenced in a study of T cell responses to AZD1222 COVID-19 vaccine. The assay was immunoSEQ multiplex PCR, and TCRdb's table has in-frame clones only and misses some. The table has over 100,000 clones, roughly 88% seen once. This sample comprised peripheral blood, obtained on day 0 of AZD1222 vaccination. The source is an adult in good health.

This chain links TRBV28 with TRBJ2-7, with D perhaps assigned TRBD1 or TRBD2 (5 bases each). This CDR3 comprises 14 residues. CDR1 is MDHEN and CDR2 is SYDVKM in the germline V gene. Between the trimmed V and J ends, which lost 6 bases and 7 bases, there was a span of 19 bases. The CDR3 DNA follows: TGTGCCAGCAGGGGGACGCACCCAGGACGAGAGCAGTACTTC. It codes for CASRGTHPGREQYF.

The chain combines TRBV6-5 with TRBJ2-7; D is possibly TRBD2 (5 bases). CDR3 length equals 12 residues. Germline V lookup: CDR1 MNHEY, CDR2 SVGAGI. Trimming took off 11 bases at V and 3 bases at J, with 14 bases between the two ends. CDR3: CALRPGVYEQYF. CDR3 nucleotides: TGTGCCCTGAGGCCCGGGGTCTACGAGCAGTACTTC.

CDR3 loop: CASSSLIQGGTDTQYF. The CDR3 nucleotides are TGTGCCAGCAGCTCGTTGATACAGGGGGGGACAGATACGCAGTATTTT. This chain connects TRBV6-2 or TRBV6-3 to TRBJ2-3, with D perhaps matching TRBD1 (8 bases). The CDR3 has 16 amino acids. In germline, CDR1 is MNHEY, CDR2 SVGEGT. The V gene lost 6 bases and the J gene lost 3 bases, with 19 bases spanning the gap.

J is TRBJ2-1 and V is TRBV7-2; 12 positions agree with TRBD2. There are 16 residues in the CDR3. J gave up 9 bases and V 5 bases, and 11 bases lay outside the gene matches. In germline, CDR1 is SGHTA, CDR2 FQGNSA. The CDR3 region has the DNA TGTGCCAGCAGCCTAATCGGACTAGCGGGGCAGGGTGAGCAGTTCTTC. Translation: CASSLIGLAGQGEQFF.

The gene calls are TRBV9 and TRBJ1-4; D may be TRBD1 (6 bases). This CDR3 contains 15 residues. Germline CDR1 reads SGDLS; CDR2 reads YYNGEE. The ends were cut back, 4 bases at V and 4 bases at J, with 14 bases in the middle. CDR3 loop: CASSPGQSFNEKLFF. The CDR3 DNA reads TGTGCCAGCAGCCCCGGACAGTCCTTTAATGAAAAACTGTTTTTT.

The chain links TRBV24-1 to TRBJ2-4; 7 bases agree with TRBD1. Germline loops: CDR1 KGHDR, CDR2 SFDVKD. The CDR3 runs to 15 residues. V gave up 4 bases and J gave up 0 bases; unmatched junction bases: 2. CDR3 sequence reads: CATSDRGTAKNIQYF. In nucleotides, the CDR3 is TGTGCCACCAGTGACAGGGGGACAGCCAAAAACATTCAGTACTTC.